Sequencing of this TCR beta chain was carried out in a study of blood T cell repertoires in COVID-19. Overall study context: The origin of the acute and convalescent COVID-19 samples was the United States, Italy and Spain. In each case, the material was cDNA or gDNA derived from T cells, B-cell-depleted T cells, or PBMCs.

V lost 2 bases, J lost 6 bases, and 11 bases lay in between. The CDR3 length is 13 residues. Germline CDR1 is SEHNR and CDR2 is FQNEAQ (reference sequence). Authors' data handling: Estimation of nucleated cell counts relied on the amplification of reference gene primers. This table comes from immunoSEQ multiplex PCR, and its TCRdb copy is limited to in-frame clones, with some not included. That table supplies the V and J calls and clone size; D and trimming were determined from the DNA. The data hold roughly 79,000 clones, with more than 75% observed a single time. The clonotype was recovered from a human donor in a cohort sampled during active COVID-19. The sample comprised peripheral blood. This chain connects TRBV7-9 to TRBJ2-7; D might be TRBD2 (6 bases). The CDR3 DNA reads TGTGCCAGCAGCTTAATTCAGGGAGGCGAGCAGTACTTC. This gives the protein CASSLIQGGEQYF.